This T cell receptor beta chain was identified in a study of T cell repertoires in cytomegalovirus infection. Turning to the study itself: Matching HLA type, along with CMV infection, was indicated by public TCR beta signatures. Study-level results: There were HLA-C-restricted CMV-specific TCR beta clonotypes dominating the ex vivo response. Cumulated frequencies of public TCR beta families served to identify carriers of CMV plus the relevant HLA.

This clonotype turned up a few times. Its specificity is not known. Germline-derived CDR1 and CDR2 are MGHRA and YSYEKL. The J segment lost 8 bases and the V segment lost 4 bases, leaving 6 bases of the junction unmatched. There are 15 residues in the CDR3. Each CDR3 protein gets one entry after TCRdb re-called the reads with MiXCR. The profile covers about 150,000 distinct CDR3 sequences, with 23% appearing a single time and approximately 10% taken by the ten largest. The V call is TRBV4-1, the J call TRBJ2-1, with 12 bases fitting TRBD2. This TCR came from a human donor in good health (CMV status not recorded). Some clones in this sample may be carry-over from other donors' samples. Specimen: PBMCs. DNA for the CDR3: TGCGCCAGCAGCCCTTCTAGCGGGGGGGCCTATGAGCAGTTCTTC. Amino acid sequence: CASSPSSGGAYEQFF.